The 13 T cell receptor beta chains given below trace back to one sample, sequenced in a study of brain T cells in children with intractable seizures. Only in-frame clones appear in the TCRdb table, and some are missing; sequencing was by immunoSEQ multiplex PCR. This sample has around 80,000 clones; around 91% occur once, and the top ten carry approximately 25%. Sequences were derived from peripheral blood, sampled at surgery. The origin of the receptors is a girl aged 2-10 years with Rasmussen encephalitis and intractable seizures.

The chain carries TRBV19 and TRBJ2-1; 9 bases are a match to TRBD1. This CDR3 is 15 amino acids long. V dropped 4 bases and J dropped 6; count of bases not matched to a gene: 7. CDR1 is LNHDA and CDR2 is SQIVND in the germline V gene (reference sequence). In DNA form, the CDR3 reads TGTGCCAGTAGTACCCGGACAGGGGAGGTCAATGAGCAGTTCTTC. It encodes CASSTRTGEVNEQFF.

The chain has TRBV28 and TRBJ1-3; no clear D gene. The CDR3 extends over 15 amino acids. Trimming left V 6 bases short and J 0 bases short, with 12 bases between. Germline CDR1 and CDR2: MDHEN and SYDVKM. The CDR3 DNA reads TGTGCCAGCAGCCGACTAATGAACTCTGGAAACACCATATATTTT. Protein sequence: CASSRLMNSGNTIYF.

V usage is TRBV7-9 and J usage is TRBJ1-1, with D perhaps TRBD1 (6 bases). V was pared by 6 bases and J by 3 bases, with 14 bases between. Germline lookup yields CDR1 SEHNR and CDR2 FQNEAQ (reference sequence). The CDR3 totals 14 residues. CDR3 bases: TGTGCCAGCAGGAAGAGACAGGCGGACACTGAAGCTTTCTTT. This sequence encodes CASRKRQADTEAFF. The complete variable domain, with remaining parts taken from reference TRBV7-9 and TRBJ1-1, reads DTGVSQNPRHKITKRGQNVTFRCDPISEHNRLYWYRQTLGQGPEFLTYFQNEAQLEKSRLLSDRFSAERPKGSFSTLEIQRTEQGDSAMYLCASRKRQADTEAFFGQGTRLTVV.

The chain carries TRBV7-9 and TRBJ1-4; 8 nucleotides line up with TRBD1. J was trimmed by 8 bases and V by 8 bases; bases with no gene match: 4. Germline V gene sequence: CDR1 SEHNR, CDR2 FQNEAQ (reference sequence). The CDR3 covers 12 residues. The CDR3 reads CASDRGGEKLFF. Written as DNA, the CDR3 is TGTGCCAGCGACAGGGGAGGAGAAAAACTGTTTTTT.

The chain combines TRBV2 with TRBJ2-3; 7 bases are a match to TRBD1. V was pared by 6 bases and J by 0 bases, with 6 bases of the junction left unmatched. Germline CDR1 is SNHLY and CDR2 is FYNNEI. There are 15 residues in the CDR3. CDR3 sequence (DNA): TGTGCCAGCAGGGGACAGCCGACTAGCACAGATACGCAGTATTTT. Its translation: CASRGQPTSTDTQYF.

CDR3 region: CASRLDRGNEKLFF. The CDR3 coding sequence is TGTGCCAGCAGGCTAGACAGGGGGAATGAAAAACTGTTTTTT. The rearrangement joins TRBV6-5 to TRBJ1-4; 9 positions match TRBD1. Unmatched junction bases numbered 4, after V lost 6 bases and J lost 5 bases. The CDR3 is 14 amino acids. Per the germline V gene, CDR1 is MNHEY and CDR2 is SVGAGI.

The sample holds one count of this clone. CDR3 sequence: CASSTDSGGAYEQYF. The DNA for the CDR3 is TGTGCCAGTAGTACCGATAGCGGGGGGGCCTACGAGCAGTACTTC. V and J are TRBV19 and TRBJ2-7; 11 nucleotides align to TRBD2. Germline-derived CDR1 and CDR2 are LNHDA and SQIVND (reference sequence). CDR3 length: 15 residues. V was clipped by 4 bases and J by 2 bases; unmatched bases: 4.

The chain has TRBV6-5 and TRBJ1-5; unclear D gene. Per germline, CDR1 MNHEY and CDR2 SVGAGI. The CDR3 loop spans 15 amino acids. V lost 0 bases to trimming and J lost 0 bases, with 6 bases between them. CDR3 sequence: CASSYSRVSNQPQHF. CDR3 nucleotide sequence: TGTGCCAGCAGTTACTCGCGGGTTAGCAATCAGCCCCAGCATTTT.

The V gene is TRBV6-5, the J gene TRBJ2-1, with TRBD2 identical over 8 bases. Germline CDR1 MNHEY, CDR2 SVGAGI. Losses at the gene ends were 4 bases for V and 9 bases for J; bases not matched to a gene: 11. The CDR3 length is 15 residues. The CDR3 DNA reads TGTGCCAGCAGTTCGGGTGCAGCGGGAGAGGGTGAGCAGTTCTTC. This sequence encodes CASSSGAAGEGEQFF.

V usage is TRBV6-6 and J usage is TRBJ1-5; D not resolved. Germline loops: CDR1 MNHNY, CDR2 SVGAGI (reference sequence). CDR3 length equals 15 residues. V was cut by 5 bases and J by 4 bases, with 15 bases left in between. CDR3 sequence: CASSPGGPPNQPQHF. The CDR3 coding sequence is TGTGCCAGCAGTCCCGGAGGACCGCCGAATCAGCCCCAGCATTTT.

The CDR3 sequence: CASSPGLGSLTDTQYF. The CDR3 DNA follows: TGTGCCAGCTCACCAGGGTTGGGGTCACTCACAGATACGCAGTATTTT. The chain recombines TRBV18 with TRBJ2-3; D unclear. The CDR3 has 16 residues. Germline V gene sequence: CDR1 KGHSH, CDR2 LQKENI. V lost 2 bases and J lost 2, with 14 bases in between.

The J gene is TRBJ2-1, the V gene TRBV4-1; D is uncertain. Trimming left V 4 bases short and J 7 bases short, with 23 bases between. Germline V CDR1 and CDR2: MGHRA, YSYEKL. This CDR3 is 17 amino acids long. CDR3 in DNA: TGCGCCAGCAGCCCCCTAAGACAAATCGGTAGGACGAATGAGCAGTTCTTC. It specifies CASSPLRQIGRTNEQFF.

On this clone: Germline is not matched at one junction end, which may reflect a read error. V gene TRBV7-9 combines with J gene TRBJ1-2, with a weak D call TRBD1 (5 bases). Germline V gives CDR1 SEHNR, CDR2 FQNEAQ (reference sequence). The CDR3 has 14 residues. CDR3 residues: CASSLATVSYGYTF. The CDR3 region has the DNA TGTGCCAGCAGCCTAGCGACAGTTTCATATGGCTACACCTTC.